Each of the 10 T cell receptor beta chains below was sequenced from the same sample in a study of cytomegalovirus exposure and HLA in healthy donors. Data came from immunoSEQ multiplex PCR; TCRdb stores just in-frame clones and leaves some out. This sample has 130,000 to 150,000 clones, with roughly 89% found just once. Sequencing used PBMCs. The receptors derive from a young woman in good health and CMV-seropositive.

V gene TRBV6-4 combines with J gene TRBJ2-1; TRBD2 aligns across 14 bases. CDR3 length: 13 amino acids. CDR1 MRHNA and CDR2 SNTAGT come from the germline V gene. The trim removed 6 bases at V and 10 bases at J, leaving 2 bases unmatched. The CDR3 DNA reads TGTGCCAGCAGCCGGACTAGCGGGAGGGAGCAGTTCTTC. Its translation: CASSRTSGREQFF.

This chain connects TRBV29-1 to TRBJ1-5, with D hard to call. Trimming removed 0 bases at V and 3 bases at J, with 12 bases between. The germline gives CDR1 SQVTM, CDR2 ANQGSEA. The CDR3 runs 15 residues. CDR3 coding DNA: TGCAGCGTTGAAGATCGAGCGGGGAACAATCAGCCCCAGCATTTT. As protein: CSVEDRAGNNQPQHF.

This clone was recorded a few times. V usage is TRBV18 and J usage is TRBJ1-1, with D unclear. This CDR3 is 12 amino acids long. V lost 5 bases and J 7 bases, leaving 11 bases between the germline ends. Germline CDR1 is KGHSH and CDR2 is LQKENI. Here the CDR3 DNA reads TGTGCCAGCTCAGGCTTGGAGGGTGAAGCTTTCTTT. Translated: CASSGLEGEAFF.

The chain recombines TRBV4-2 with TRBJ1-5, with no clear D. V was clipped by 1 base and J by 4 bases, with 14 bases between them. The CDR3 contains 16 residues. Germline CDR1 is LGHNA and CDR2 is YNFKEQ. The CDR3: CASSQGTYIANQPQHF. The CDR3 region has the DNA TGTGCCAGCAGCCAAGGGACCTACATAGCGAATCAGCCCCAGCATTTT.

The CDR3 DNA sequence: TGTGCCTCTCGTACTAGCAGCTACAATGAGCAGTTCTTC. Translating it yields CASRTSSYNEQFF. The rearrangement uses TRBV10-3 and TRBJ2-1; D may be TRBD2 (6 bases). The CDR3 runs to 13 residues. V was pared by 11 bases and J by 3 bases, with 14 bases between. Germline CDR1 ENHRY, CDR2 SYGVKD.

The V and J genes are TRBV9 and TRBJ2-7, with 7 bases that match TRBD1. V was pared by 3 bases and J by 5 bases, with 5 bases of the junction left unmatched. The CDR3 length is 13 residues. The germline V gene encodes CDR1 SGDLS and CDR2 YYNGEE. The CDR3 spells CASSDGTADEQYF. CDR3 sequence (DNA): TGTGCCAGCAGCGACGGGACAGCAGACGAGCAGTACTTC.

This chain connects TRBV6-5 to TRBJ2-1; D perhaps matches TRBD1 (5 bases). In germline, CDR1 is MNHEY, CDR2 SVGAGI. V shed 2 bases and J shed 7 bases, with 12 bases lying between them. This CDR3 is 14 amino acids long. The CDR3 region has the DNA TGTGCCAGCAGTTACAGGGGCCAACGTAATGAGCAGTTCTTC. It specifies CASSYRGQRNEQFF.

The rearrangement links TRBV11-1 to TRBJ2-1; TRBD2 aligns across 13 bases. V was clipped by 4 bases and J by 0 bases; unmatched bases: 3. CDR1 and CDR2 (germline): SGHAT, FQDESV (reference sequence). The length of the CDR3 is 17 residues. CDR3 region: CASSSGTSGTSYNEQFF. The CDR3 DNA reads TGTGCCAGCAGCTCGGGGACTAGCGGGACCTCCTACAATGAGCAGTTCTTC. Full variable domain (rest looked up from reference TRBV11-1 and TRBJ2-1): EAEVAQSPRYKITEKSQAVAFWCDPISGHATLYWYRQILGQGPELLVQFQDESVVDDSQLPKDRFSAERLKGVDSTLKIQPAELGDSAMYLCASSSGTSGTSYNEQFFGPGTRLTVL.

J is TRBJ1-2 and V is TRBV11-3; D perhaps matches TRBD1 (5 bases). In germline, CDR1 is SGHNT, CDR2 YENEEA. The CDR3 is 14 amino acids. Trimming took 5 bases from V and 4 from J, leaving 14 bases between them. CDR3 region: CASSSNRISYGYTF. CDR3 coding DNA: TGTGCCAGCAGCAGCAACAGGATTAGCTATGGCTACACCTTC.

The CDR3 loop is CASSLLAARPYEQYF. The CDR3 DNA sequence: TGTGCCAGCAGCTTGTTGGCGGCCAGACCCTACGAGCAGTACTTC. The chain links TRBV5-8 to TRBJ2-7, with D unclear. The CDR3 totals 15 residues. Germline V gene lookup returns CDR1 SGHTS and CDR2 YDEGEE. V was trimmed by 1 base and J by 2 bases, leaving 13 bases between them. Drawing the rest from reference TRBV5-8 and TRBJ2-7, the complete variable domain is EAGVTQSPTHLIKTRGQQATLRCSPISGHTSVYWYQQALGLGLQFLLWYDEGEERNRGNFPPRFSGRQFPNYSSELNVNALELEDSALYLCASSLLAARPYEQYFGPGTRLTVT.